This T cell receptor (beta chain) was sequenced during a study of brain T cells in children with intractable seizures. Study conclusions and caveats: Patients' HCMV serostatus was unknown; virus specificity rests on CDR3 similarity alone. Absence of clones before surgery may stem from lower sequencing depth.

Using immunoSEQ multiplex PCR, the repertoire was profiled, and TCRdb retains in-frame clones only, with some absent. The sample includes about 340,000 clones, over 90% of them seen just once. The time point here: blood from clinic visit 5 months post-surgery; TSC patient then seizure free. Surgery cases with the highest brain T cell transcript signatures were chosen for sequencing. In the case of this clone: Its antigen is as yet unknown.

The CDR3 has 16 residues. The V gene end was trimmed by 3 bases and the J gene end by 3 bases; junction bases not matched to a gene: 4. Germline loops: CDR1 SGHRS, CDR2 YFSETQ. The sequence derives from a boy under two years old with tuberous sclerosis and intractable seizures. The sequencing here drew on peripheral blood, taken about 5 months after surgery. The V call is TRBV5-1, the J call TRBJ2-5; TRBD2 matches at 14 bases. For the CDR3, the DNA is TGCGCCAGCAGCTGGGGGACTAGCGGGGGAGAAGAGACCCAGTACTTC. Translating it yields CASSWGTSGGEETQYF.